This TCR beta chain came from a study of tumor and adjacent non-tumor tissue in lung cancer. This sample's RNA came from whole unsorted tissue. J was trimmed by 0 bases and V by 0 bases; bases with no gene match: 8. This CDR3 comprises 19 residues. CDR1 is MNHEY and CDR2 is SVGAGI in the germline V gene. TCRbeta libraries were built with three rounds of nested PCR, modified from ARM-PCR. TCRdb passed the multiplex PCR reads through MiXCR, listing each CDR3 protein once. The sample lists about 85,000 distinct CDR3 sequences; 61% were seen once. This clonotype has only one observation. Sequencing was carried out using lung tumor tissue. The receptor's source is an older man with non-small cell lung cancer. This rearrangement joins TRBV6-5 to TRBJ1-3; TRBD1 aligns across 10 bases. CDR3: CASSYSRQGALGSGNTIYF. In nucleotides, the CDR3 is TGTGCCAGCAGTTACTCGAGACAGGGGGCGCTGGGCTCTGGAAACACCATATATTTT.